Here is one TCR beta chain with its context. Its target is not known. Germline V gene sequence: CDR1 MNHNS, CDR2 SASEGT. V shed 7 bases and J 3 bases; nucleotides not matched to a gene: 7. The CDR3 is 14 residues long. This specimen belongs to a study of cytomegalovirus exposure and HLA in healthy donors. Study-wide points: The productive fraction for most TCR beta V segments was about 87% or about 30% in an earlier analysis.

This PCR relied on a set of 60 Vbeta primers and 13 Jbeta primers. Clones were sequenced by immunoSEQ multiplex PCR, and TCRdb holds only the in-frame ones, with some missing. This sample contains approximately 140,000 clones. The rearrangement links TRBV6-1 to TRBJ2-7; 9 bases map to TRBD1. The sequence was collected from a woman in her thirties or forties in good health and CMV-seronegative. Specimen: PBMCs. The DNA of the CDR3 is TGTGCCAGCATCCCGGGACAGGGAAACTACGAGCAGTACGTC. It specifies CASIPGQGNYEQYV.